This T cell receptor (beta chain) was found in a study of blood T cell repertoires in COVID-19. At the level of the study: The origin of the acute and convalescent COVID-19 samples was the United States, Italy and Spain.

The CDR3 totals 14 residues. The germline CDR1 and CDR2 sequences are SEHNR and FQNEAQ (reference sequence). Trimming at V came to 5 bases and at J to 1 base, leaving 2 bases not matched to a gene. TCRdb keeps only in-frame clones here, not all; method: immunoSEQ multiplex PCR. This table has about 370,000 clones, 75% to 90% appearing once. Sequencing input: PBMCs or T cells enriched from blood (not recorded which). The V gene is TRBV7-9, the J gene TRBJ1-1; 9 bases agree with TRBD1. The TCR comes from a man younger than 30 who had recovered from COVID-19. The CDR3 reads CASSAQGANTEAFF. The DNA of the CDR3 is TGTGCCAGCAGCGCACAGGGGGCGAACACTGAAGCTTTCTTT. The variable domain in full, completed from reference TRBV7-9 and TRBJ1-1, reads DTGVSQNPRHKITKRGQNVTFRCDPISEHNRLYWYRQTLGQGPEFLTYFQNEAQLEKSRLLSDRFSAERPKGSFSTLEIQRTEQGDSAMYLCASSAQGANTEAFFGQGTRLTVV.